The 14 T cell receptor beta chains below were found in one sample sequenced in a study of cytomegalovirus exposure and HLA in healthy donors (dated by TCRdb to about 2017). Library preparation employed the immunoSEQ multiplex PCR assay. TCRdb holds this immuneACCESS table with in-frame rearrangements only. Some clones are missing; in checked studies, unresolved V genes explain under half, and the rest has no known cause. For this sample the table gives some 270,000 clones, of which around 86% were detected only once. Less than 1.2% of the sample is taken by the ten largest. Material: PBMCs. The receptor source for this set is a woman aged 18-29 years in good health and CMV-seronegative.

This clone has only one observation. The V and J genes are TRBV6-5 and TRBJ2-1; unclear D gene. V was shortened by 4 bases and J by 8 bases, with 15 bases between the two germline ends. Looked up from germline, CDR1 is MNHEY and CDR2 is SVGAGI. CDR3 size: 14 residues. CDR3 loop: CASSSPGLPDEQFF. CDR3 sequence (DNA): TGTGCCAGCAGTTCCCCTGGGCTGCCGGATGAGCAGTTCTTC.

This rearrangement joins TRBV5-5 to TRBJ2-3, with 12 bases aligning to TRBD2. The CDR3 has 16 amino acids. Germline CDR1 and CDR2: SGHKS and YYEKEE (reference sequence). Trimming at V came to 4 bases and at J to 2 bases, leaving 5 bases not matched to a gene. The CDR3 DNA reads TGTGCCAGCAGCCCCAGGACTAGCGGGATCACAGATACGCAGTATTTT. This gives the protein CASSPRTSGITDTQYF.

In DNA form, the CDR3 reads TGTGCCAGCACCAGGACATTCGCGAACACCGGGGAGCTGTTTTTT. This encodes CASTRTFANTGELFF. The chain is built from TRBV2 and TRBJ2-2, with D possibly matching TRBD1 (5 bases). Germline CDR1 SNHLY, CDR2 FYNNEI. The CDR3 runs 15 residues. V lost 7 bases, J lost 0 bases, and 12 bases lay in between.

The chain is built from TRBV14 and TRBJ1-2; 11 nucleotides align to TRBD1. The CDR3 extends over 16 amino acids. The germline V gene encodes CDR1 SGHDN and CDR2 FVKESK. V shed 1 base, J shed 3 bases, and the junction held 4 bases outside the gene matches. The CDR3 sequence: CASSQVGQGADYGYTF. The CDR3 bases are TGTGCCAGCAGCCAAGTCGGACAGGGGGCCGACTATGGCTACACCTTC.

This clone turned up a few times. The CDR3 here is CASSLGQGRGDQPQHF. In nucleotides, the CDR3 is TGTGCCAGCAGCTTAGGACAGGGAAGAGGAGATCAGCCCCAGCATTTT. V gene TRBV7-9 combines with J gene TRBJ1-5, with 7 bases fitting TRBD1. This CDR3 region has 16 residues. Looked up from germline, CDR1 is SEHNR and CDR2 is FQNEAQ (reference sequence). V was clipped by 1 base and J by 5 bases; unmatched bases: 8.

The CDR3 nucleotides read TGTGCCAGTAGTATAGGGTGGGGCAACTATGGCTACACCTTC. As protein: CASSIGWGNYGYTF. The chain is built from TRBV19 and TRBJ1-2; tentative D call: TRBD1 (5 bases). V lost 1 base, J lost 2 bases, and 8 bases lay in between. CDR1 is LNHDA and CDR2 is SQIVND in the germline V gene (reference sequence). The CDR3 is 14 amino acids.

V and J are TRBV19 and TRBJ2-7; 11 nucleotides line up with TRBD1. Germline V gene sequence: CDR1 LNHDA, CDR2 SQIVND (reference sequence). The junction had 6 bases not matched to a gene; V was cut back by 4 bases and J by 4 bases. The CDR3 covers 15 residues. The CDR3 sequence: CASSTRTGGAYEQYF. The DNA of the CDR3 is TGTGCCAGTAGTACCAGGACAGGGGGCGCGTACGAGCAGTACTTC.

In its sample, this clone was seen a few times. The J gene is TRBJ2-1, the V gene TRBV7-6, with 9 positions matching TRBD2. CDR3 length: 16 residues. Trimming took 1 base from V and 2 from J; bases not matched to a gene: 3. Per the germline V gene, CDR1 is SGHVS and CDR2 is FNYEAQ. CDR3 loop: CASSLEASGTYNEQFF. The CDR3 DNA follows: TGTGCCAGCAGCTTAGAAGCTAGCGGGACCTACAATGAGCAGTTCTTC.

The chain has TRBV30 and TRBJ1-1; TRBD1 matches 7 bases. After removal of 6 bases from V and 0 bases from J, the junction contained 10 bases not matched to a gene. Per the germline V gene, CDR1 is GTSNPN and CDR2 is SVGIG (reference sequence). The CDR3 contains 15 residues. This chain's CDR3 is CACKPGQFMNTEAFF. In DNA, the CDR3 is TGTGCCTGCAAACCGGGACAGTTCATGAACACTGAAGCTTTCTTT.

The genes are TRBV28 and TRBJ2-1; maybe TRBD1 (6 bases). Trimming took 6 bases from V and 0 from J, leaving 12 bases between them. The CDR3 spans 15 residues. The V gene's germline CDR1 is MDHEN and CDR2 SYDVKM. The DNA of the CDR3 is TGTGCCAGCAGGCCGGGACAAAGCTCCTACAATGAGCAGTTCTTC. Its protein product is CASRPGQSSYNEQFF.

This clone was counted between two and nine times. The chain uses TRBV25-1 and TRBJ2-4; 8 nucleotides agree with TRBD1. Germline V gene data show CDR1 as MGHDK and CDR2 as SYGVNS. With 5 bases clipped from V and 7 bases from J, the junction kept 4 bases outside the gene matches. The CDR3 consists of 13 residues. The CDR3 loop is CASSWTGSNIQYF. Written as DNA, the CDR3 is TGTGCCAGCAGTTGGACAGGGTCGAACATTCAGTACTTC.

The chain employs TRBV15 and TRBJ2-3, with D tentatively TRBD1 (6 bases). Trimming took off 3 bases at V and 11 bases at J, with 33 bases between the two ends. The germline V gene has CDR1 LNHNV and CDR2 YYDKDF (reference sequence). This CDR3 has 19 residues. This CDR3 is CATSSYQRASDRSELGQYF. The CDR3 DNA follows: TGTGCCACCAGCAGCTACCAGAGGGCCTCCGACAGGTCCGAATTAGGGCAGTATTTT.

The chain joins TRBV9 to TRBJ1-3; a weak D match, TRBD1 (5 bases). The V and J ends lost 1 base and 3 bases respectively, with 11 bases between them. The CDR3 totals 15 residues. Germline CDR1 is SGDLS and CDR2 is YYNGEE. In DNA form, the CDR3 reads TGTGCCAGCAGCGTAATAGCAGGGTATGGAAACACCATATATTTT. This codes for CASSVIAGYGNTIYF.

CDR3 nucleotide sequence: TGTGCCAGCAGTCCCGGACAGTCCTACAATGAGCAGTTCTTC. Translation: CASSPGQSYNEQFF. The gene calls are TRBV28 and TRBJ2-1, with a tentative D call TRBD1 (6 bases). CDR3 length: 14 amino acids. CDR1 is MDHEN, CDR2 SYDVKM, per germline. Trimming took 5 bases from V and 1 from J, leaving 9 bases between them.